One and the same sample provided the 18 T cell receptor beta chains below, sequenced in a study of circulating CD8 cells and anti-PD-1 response in melanoma. Four subsets defined by PD-1 and/or TIGIT were sorted from live CD3+CD8+TCRalphabeta+ cells. Each library started from approximately 14 ng of total RNA using the QIAseq Immune Repertoire TCR panel. Each CDR3 protein gets one entry after TCRdb re-called the reads with MiXCR. The sample has several hundred distinct CDR3 sequences; about 11% are singletons. The material was CD8+ T cells from PBMCs, obtained at baseline or after one month of anti-PD-1 therapy (not recorded which). These TCRs come from a human donor with melanoma.

This clonotype qualifies as large. The rearrangement uses TRBV27 and TRBJ2-5; D is unclear. CDR1 and CDR2 from the germline V gene are MNHEY and SMNVEV (reference sequence). The CDR3 contains 13 residues. With 2 bases removed from V and 1 base from J, the gap between germline ends came to 5 bases. The CDR3 reads CASSLGLQETQYF. CDR3 nucleotide sequence: TGTGCCAGCAGTTTAGGGCTCCAAGAGACCCAGTACTTC.

By its share, this clonotype is large. The gene calls are TRBV4-3 and TRBJ2-5; 8 positions match TRBD1. The germline V gene has CDR1 LGHNA and CDR2 YSLEER. The CDR3 sequence is 17 residues long. V trimming: 0 bases; J trimming: 3 bases; junction bases outside the gene matches: 9. The CDR3 bases are TGCGCCAGCAGCCAAGATCTCGGCAGGGGGCTGGAAGAGACCCAGTACTTC. This gives the protein CASSQDLGRGLEETQYF.

In its sample, this clonotype is medium-sized. The V call is TRBV6-6, the J call TRBJ2-1; D not resolved. The CDR3 runs to 12 residues. The V end lost 4 bases, the J end lost 8 bases, and 9 bases lay between the germline ends. Germline V gives CDR1 MNHNY, CDR2 SVGAGI (reference sequence). The CDR3 bases are TGTGCCAGCAGTTGGTCCGGGTATGAGCAGTTCTTC. Protein: CASSWSGYEQFF.

This clonotype was seen more than once but under ten times. The rearrangement joins TRBV27 to TRBJ1-1; D might be TRBD1 (6 bases). The germline V gene encodes CDR1 MNHEY and CDR2 SMNVEV (reference sequence). CDR3 size: 13 residues. Trimming took 5 bases from V and 4 from J, leaving 11 bases between them. DNA for the CDR3: TGTGCCAGCAGTCCGGCGGGGGCCACTGAAGCTTTCTTT. Protein product: CASSPAGATEAFF.

This clonotype is classed as large. This chain links TRBV20-1 with TRBJ2-3; 8 nucleotides agree with TRBD1. The junction had 6 bases not matched to a gene; V was cut back by 3 bases and J by 4 bases. The germline V gene encodes CDR1 DFQATT and CDR2 SNEGSKA (reference sequence). The CDR3 covers 14 residues. CDR3 region: CSASGAGGADTQYF. The DNA for the CDR3 is TGCAGTGCTAGTGGGGCAGGGGGCGCAGATACGCAGTATTTT.

By share, this clonotype counts as medium-sized. The chain recombines TRBV12-3 or TRBV12-4 with TRBJ1-4; D call uncertain. The CDR3 is made up of 14 amino acids. The germline V and J ends were trimmed by 3 bases and 8 bases, with 13 bases remaining between them. The CDR3 DNA sequence: TGTGCCAGCAGTTTGGAAGTATCTTACGAAAAACTGTTTTTT. Its protein product is CASSLEVSYEKLFF.

Within the sample, this clonotype is medium-sized. The J gene is TRBJ2-6, the V gene TRBV12-5; 11 positions agree with TRBD1. This CDR3 has 20 amino acids. CDR1 is LGHNT and CDR2 is FRNRAP in the germline V gene. The V and J ends lost 4 bases and 0 bases, in that order; junction bases with no gene match: 11. Here the CDR3 DNA reads TGTGCTAGTGGTTGGAAGACCGGGACAGGGGGATTCTCTGGGGCCAACGTCCTGACTTTC. It codes for CASGWKTGTGGFSGANVLTF.

This clonotype is large within its sample. The chain joins TRBV5-5 to TRBJ1-1; D gene unclear. CDR1 SGHKS and CDR2 YYEKEE come from the germline V gene (reference sequence). The germline V and J ends were trimmed by 0 bases and 3 bases, with 9 bases remaining between them. The length of the CDR3 is 14 residues. CDR3 residues: CASSLGWGDTEAFF. CDR3 in DNA: TGTGCCAGCAGCTTGGGCTGGGGTGACACTGAAGCTTTCTTT.

By proportion, this clonotype is medium-sized (0.01 to 0.1%). V is TRBV10-3 and J is TRBJ2-7; TRBD2 is a possible D gene (6 bases). V lost 2 bases and J 3 bases, leaving 8 bases between the germline ends. Germline values: CDR1 ENHRY, CDR2 SYGVKD. The CDR3 runs 13 residues. The CDR3 spells CAISEVGGYEQYF. CDR3 nucleotides: TGTGCCATCAGTGAGGTGGGGGGCTACGAGCAGTACTTC.

By share of the sample, this clonotype is medium-sized. The CDR3 region is CASSYSGSRVETQYF. The CDR3 DNA reads TGTGCCAGCAGTTACTCCGGGTCCCGGGTTGAGACCCAGTACTTC. The rearrangement joins TRBV27 to TRBJ2-5; no clear D gene. This CDR3 is built from 15 residues. V lost 4 bases and J lost 5, with 17 bases in between. Germline lookup yields CDR1 MNHEY and CDR2 SMNVEV (reference sequence).

This clonotype is labeled medium-sized. This rearrangement joins TRBV7-2 to TRBJ2-5; 7 positions agree with TRBD1. The CDR3 extends over 14 amino acids. V lost 4 bases and J lost 4; bases outside the gene matches: 6. From germline, CDR1 is SGHTA and CDR2 FQGNSA. For the CDR3, the DNA is TGTGCCAGCAGCTCTTCAGGGGGTTCAGAGACCCAGTACTTC. Protein sequence: CASSSSGGSETQYF.

This clonotype is labeled as large. The chain has TRBV5-1 and TRBJ2-7, with unresolved D. Trimming took 2 bases from V and 1 from J, leaving 7 bases between them. This CDR3 spans 13 amino acids. Germline values: CDR1 SGHRS, CDR2 YFSETQ. The CDR3 region has the DNA TGCGCCAGCAGCTTTATGGCTTCCTACGAGCAGTACTTC. It translates to CASSFMASYEQYF.

This clonotype is deemed medium-sized (0.01 to 0.1%). The chain is built from TRBV7-2 and TRBJ2-1; TRBD2 might be the D (7 bases). The CDR3 runs to 19 residues. The V end lost 1 base, the J end lost 3 bases, and 22 bases lay between the germline ends. CDR1 and CDR2 (germline): SGHTA, FQGNSA. CDR3 bases: TGTGCCAGCAGCTTAGTCGATTCTAGTGGGGGGGCCGTCTACAATGAGCAGTTCTTC. As protein: CASSLVDSSGGAVYNEQFF. Using reference TRBV7-2 and TRBJ2-1 for the parts outside the CDR3, the full variable domain is GAGVSQSPSNKVTEKGKDVELRCDPISGHTALYWYRQSLGQGLEFLIYFQGNSAPDKSGLPSDRFSAERTGGSVSTLTIQRTQQEDSAVYLCASSLVDSSGGAVYNEQFFGPGTRLTVL.

This clonotype is labeled as large (0.1 to 1%). The CDR3, as DNA: TGTGCCAGCAGTTACACAAAGAGCAATCAGCCCCAGCATTTT. It specifies CASSYTKSNQPQHF. V is TRBV27 and J is TRBJ1-5; D is ambiguous. The germline CDR1 and CDR2 sequences are MNHEY and SMNVEV (reference sequence). Trimming removed 4 bases at V and 1 base at J, with 8 bases between. The CDR3 length is 14 residues.

This clonotype counts as large. The V call is TRBV19, the J call TRBJ2-1; 8 nucleotides line up with TRBD1. The CDR3 spans 14 residues. Unmatched junction bases numbered 4, after V lost 5 bases and J lost 4 bases. Germline V lookup: CDR1 LNHDA, CDR2 SQIVND (reference sequence). The CDR3 loop reads CASSFQGAYNEQFF. The CDR3 DNA follows: TGTGCCAGTAGTTTCCAGGGGGCGTACAATGAGCAGTTCTTC.

This chain connects TRBV21-1 to TRBJ2-7. TRBV21-1 is a listed pseudogene. CDR3 size: 12 residues. This CDR3 reads CASSLEGSEQYF. For the CDR3, the DNA is TGTGCCAGCAGCTTAGAAGGGTCCGAGCAGTACTTC.

This clonotype is deemed large (0.1 to 1%). This chain connects TRBV2 to TRBJ2-7; maybe TRBD2 (6 bases). CDR3 length: 13 amino acids. Germline CDR1 and CDR2: SNHLY and FYNNEI. The V and J ends lost 9 bases and 1 base respectively, with 13 bases between them. The CDR3 sequence: CASNAGTSYEQYF. Written as DNA, the CDR3 is TGTGCCAGTAACGCAGGGACTTCCTACGAGCAGTACTTC.

In this sample, this clonotype is large. The J gene is TRBJ2-7, the V gene TRBV28; the D is unclear. The germline gives CDR1 MDHEN, CDR2 SYDVKM. V shed 3 bases and J shed 1 base, with 10 bases lying between them. The CDR3 loop spans 14 amino acids. The DNA for the CDR3 is TGTGCCAGCAGTTTTCGGGCCACTTCCTACGAGCAGTACTTC. This translates into CASSFRATSYEQYF.